Presented here are 18 T cell receptor beta chains from one specimen sequenced in a study of T-cell memory formation after mild COVID-19. TCRdb re-called the 5' RACE reads through MiXCR, storing one row per CDR3 protein. The sample shows 250,000 to 300,000 distinct CDR3 sequences, 15% to 20% of them seen only once. Sequencing input: PBMCs or a T cell subset sorted from them (not recorded which). The receptors here all came from a man aged 18 to 30 who had mild COVID-19 (a few samples of this study predate the infection). Cell type and time point are not known.

This clonotype was counted between two and nine times. The V gene is TRBV7-3, the J gene TRBJ1-2; D is perhaps TRBD1 (5 bases). V was cut by 3 bases and J by 0 bases, with 11 bases left in between. CDR1 and CDR2 (germline): SGHTA, FQGTGA. The CDR3 covers 15 residues. The CDR3 here is CASSFTGGSNYGYTF. CDR3 nucleotides: TGTGCCAGCAGCTTCACAGGAGGTTCTAACTATGGCTACACCTTC.

The sample holds many counts of this clonotype. This sequence joins TRBV7-9 and TRBJ2-3, with D perhaps matching TRBD1 or TRBD2 (5 bases each). V gave up 2 bases and J gave up 1 base, with 7 bases separating them. The CDR3 is 14 amino acids. CDR1 SEHNR and CDR2 FQNEAQ come from the germline V gene (reference sequence). The DNA for the CDR3 is TGTGCCAGCAGCTTAATGGGGGGCACAGATACGCAGTATTTT. This encodes CASSLMGGTDTQYF. Full variable domain (missing parts from reference TRBV7-9 and TRBJ2-3): DTGVSQNPRHKITKRGQNVTFRCDPISEHNRLYWYRQTLGQGPEFLTYFQNEAQLEKSRLLSDRFSAERPKGSFSTLEIQRTEQGDSAMYLCASSLMGGTDTQYFGPGTRLTVL.

The chain uses TRBV11-1 and TRBJ1-2, with 7 bases aligning to TRBD1. There are 14 residues in the CDR3. V dropped 3 bases and J dropped 0; count of bases not matched to a gene: 1. In germline, CDR1 is SGHAT, CDR2 FQDESV (reference sequence). As DNA, the CDR3 is TGTGCCAGCAGCTTGGGGACAGCTAACTATGGCTACACCTTC. Translating gives CASSLGTANYGYTF.

J is TRBJ1-1 and V is TRBV25-1; 7 bases are a match to TRBD1. Germline CDR1 is MGHDK and CDR2 is SYGVNS. V lost 6 bases to trimming and J lost 1 base; unmatched junction nucleotides: 5. This CDR3 spans 14 amino acids. The CDR3 loop is CASRLEGANTEAFF. In DNA, the CDR3 is TGTGCCAGCAGGCTCGAGGGGGCGAACACTGAAGCTTTCTTT. The whole variable domain, remainder taken from reference TRBV25-1 and TRBJ1-1, is EADIYQTPRYLVIGTGKKITLECSQTMGHDKMYWYQQDPGMELHLIHYSYGVNSTEKGDLSSESTVSRIRTEHFPLTLESARPSHTSQYLCASRLEGANTEAFFGQGTRLTVV.

This clonotype was counted only a few times. The V gene is TRBV7-9, the J gene TRBJ1-1, with a weak D call TRBD1 (6 bases). The CDR3 spans 14 residues. Germline CDR1 and CDR2: SEHNR and FQNEAQ (reference sequence). V was pared by 1 base and J by 4 bases, with 10 bases between. The chain's CDR3 is CASSLVVGGTEAFF. DNA for the CDR3: TGTGCCAGCAGCTTAGTTGTAGGGGGCACTGAAGCTTTCTTT.

A few counts support this clonotype. The rearrangement joins TRBV4-3 to TRBJ2-1, with 8 bases identical to TRBD2. The germline V gene encodes CDR1 LGHNA and CDR2 YSLEER. The CDR3 contains 14 residues. V gave up 3 bases and J gave up 10 bases; unmatched junction bases: 8. CDR3 nucleotide sequence: TGCGCCAGCAGCCAGGCGGGGGGTCTGGCGGAGCAGTTCTTC. It encodes CASSQAGGLAEQFF.

Only a few counts were recorded for this clonotype. The chain links TRBV7-9 to TRBJ1-4; TRBD1 aligns across 9 bases. This CDR3 has 14 residues. CDR1 is SEHNR, CDR2 FQNEAQ, per germline (reference sequence). The V and J ends lost 1 base and 8 bases, in that order; junction bases with no gene match: 2. The CDR3 DNA reads TGTGCCAGCAGCTTAGACAGGGGGCAAGAAAAACTGTTTTTT. It codes for CASSLDRGQEKLFF.

This clonotype came up a few times. V and J are TRBV12-3 or TRBV12-4 and TRBJ1-3; no clear D. The CDR3 has 12 amino acids. V was pared by 11 bases and J by 0 bases, with 8 bases between. CDR3 sequence (DNA): TGTGCCGCGGGATACTCTGGAAACACCATATATTTT. It is translated as CAAGYSGNTIYF.

The gene calls are TRBV11-2 and TRBJ2-3; no definite D call. This CDR3 contains 14 residues. Germline CDR1 and CDR2: SGHAT and FQNNGV. V was trimmed by 1 base and J by 6 bases, leaving 11 bases between them. CDR3 sequence: CASSLGVGRDTQYF. Written as DNA, the CDR3 is TGTGCCAGCAGCTTAGGAGTCGGCAGGGATACGCAGTATTTT.

This clonotype was seen more than once but under ten times. The chain couples TRBV7-9 to TRBJ2-5; unclear D gene. V lost 5 bases to trimming and J lost 7 bases, with 8 bases between them. This CDR3 has 11 amino acids. Germline assignment: CDR1 SEHNR and CDR2 FQNEAQ (reference sequence). This CDR3 reads CASSDRVTQYF. The CDR3 DNA sequence: TGTGCCAGCAGCGACCGCGTGACCCAGTACTTC.

V usage is TRBV7-2 and J usage is TRBJ1-1, with D possibly matching TRBD1 (5 bases). Germline lookup yields CDR1 SGHTA and CDR2 FQGNSA. Trimming took off 5 bases at V and 3 bases at J, with 22 bases between the two ends. The CDR3 covers 17 residues. The DNA for the CDR3 is TGTGCCAGCAGCAGGATCGATCGCAGGGTTGCCGACACTGAAGCTTTCTTT. Its translation: CASSRIDRRVADTEAFF. Full variable domain (rest looked up from reference TRBV7-2 and TRBJ1-1): GAGVSQSPSNKVTEKGKDVELRCDPISGHTALYWYRQSLGQGLEFLIYFQGNSAPDKSGLPSDRFSAERTGGSVSTLTIQRTQQEDSAVYLCASSRIDRRVADTEAFFGQGTRLTVV.

This rearrangement joins TRBV7-2 to TRBJ1-5; D unresolved. This CDR3 has 14 residues. CDR1 and CDR2 from the germline V gene are SGHTA and FQGNSA. The V end was cut by 1 base, the J end by 0 bases, with 4 bases between. Here the CDR3 reads CASSLEVSNQPQHF. The CDR3, as DNA: TGTGCCAGCAGCTTAGAGGTTAGCAATCAGCCCCAGCATTTT.

In this sample, this clonotype turned up a few times. CDR3 loop: CASSLGTSGGAADTQYF. The CDR3 nucleotides read TGTGCCAGCAGCTTGGGGACTAGCGGGGGGGCCGCAGATACGCAGTATTTT. The chain carries TRBV5-5 and TRBJ2-3; 15 nucleotides match TRBD2. The length of the CDR3 is 17 residues. V lost 0 bases to trimming and J lost 4 bases; unmatched junction nucleotides: 3. The germline CDR1 and CDR2 sequences are SGHKS and YYEKEE (reference sequence).

This CDR3 reads CASSFDSLSGANVLTF. CDR3 DNA sequence: TGTGCCAGCAGCTTTGACAGCCTCTCTGGGGCCAACGTCCTGACTTTC. The chain uses TRBV5-5 and TRBJ2-6; perhaps TRBD1 as D (5 bases). The CDR3 totals 16 residues. Germline CDR1 reads SGHKS; CDR2 reads YYEKEE (reference sequence). V lost 2 bases and J lost 0, with 9 bases in between.

Only a few counts were recorded for this clonotype. The chain joins TRBV7-3 to TRBJ2-5, with 7 bases identical to TRBD2. The CDR3 covers 14 residues. The germline CDR1 and CDR2 sequences are SGHTA and FQGTGA. The ends lost 0 bases at V and 6 bases at J; junction bases unmatched: 4. CDR3 DNA: TGTGCCAGCAGCTTAACGCCCGGGGGGAAGACCCAGTACTTC. Its protein product is CASSLTPGGKTQYF.

In this sample, this clonotype turned up a few times. The chain carries TRBV6-2 or TRBV6-3 and TRBJ2-7; D remains unclear. Germline lookup yields CDR1 MNHEY and CDR2 SVGEGT. The ends were cut back, 2 bases at V and 4 bases at J, with 15 bases in the middle. CDR3 length equals 15 residues. CDR3 protein: CASSYGPGDTYEQYV. The CDR3 nucleotides read TGTGCCAGCAGTTACGGCCCAGGAGATACTTACGAGCAGTACGTC.

This clonotype was observed a few times. The chain recombines TRBV12-3 or TRBV12-4 with TRBJ1-1; D is unclear. With 2 bases removed from V and 0 bases from J, the gap between germline ends came to 13 bases. There are 16 residues in the CDR3. The CDR3 loop reads CASSLRSGSMNTEAFF. The CDR3 DNA sequence: TGTGCCAGCAGTTTAAGGTCGGGGAGCATGAACACTGAAGCTTTCTTT.

The rearrangement uses TRBV2 and TRBJ1-1; no clear D gene. V was clipped by 8 bases and J by 4 bases, with 14 bases between them. The CDR3 is made up of 13 amino acids. Germline loops: CDR1 SNHLY, CDR2 FYNNEI. CDR3 DNA: TGTGCCAGCCGTAAGGACGTATCCACTGAAGCTTTCTTT. Its protein is CASRKDVSTEAFF.